Presented here are 2 T cell receptor beta chains from one specimen sequenced in a study of blood T cell repertoires in COVID-19. Libraries were prepared by immunoSEQ multiplex PCR; TCRdb keeps only in-frame clonotypes and omits some of them. The repertoire includes more than 65,000 clones, around nine tenths of them detected once, and around 6.7% sits in the top ten. Sequenced input: peripheral blood. The receptors here all came from a man aged 45-65 years with active COVID-19.

CDR3: CAWSPLTGDTGELFF. CDR3 bases: TGTGCCTGGAGTCCCCTGACAGGGGACACCGGGGAGCTGTTTTTT. This chain connects TRBV30 to TRBJ2-2; the match to TRBD1 covers 8 bases. CDR1 GTSNPN and CDR2 SVGIG come from the germline V gene (reference sequence). CDR3 length: 15 amino acids. V lost 2 bases and J lost 3; bases outside the gene matches: 5.

The chain has TRBV15 and TRBJ2-1; 10 positions match TRBD2. The CDR3 has 17 amino acids. J gave up 7 bases and V 0 bases, and 9 bases lay outside the gene matches. Looked up from germline, CDR1 is LNHNV and CDR2 is YYDKDF (reference sequence). CDR3 region: CATSRDPGTSAQNEQFF. The CDR3 bases are TGTGCCACCAGCAGAGATCCTGGGACTAGCGCTCAGAATGAGCAGTTCTTC.